This TCR beta chain originates from a study of cytomegalovirus exposure and HLA in healthy donors. For the study at large: In terms of ancestry, the Caucasian-associated cluster contained roughly 80% of the approximately 430 genotyped donors.

The V end lost 0 bases, the J end lost 7 bases, and 7 bases lay between the germline ends. Germline lookup yields CDR1 GTSNPN and CDR2 SVGIG (reference sequence). The CDR3 has 12 residues. Study-level findings and limits: Most TCR sequences proved rare, with some public TCRs found in many donors. A prior analysis recorded that most TCR beta V segments were productive about 87% or about 30% of the time. Presence/absence analyses supposed approximately even sequencing depth among donors.

The primer mix had 60 Vbeta and 13 Jbeta primers. The assay was immunoSEQ multiplex PCR, and TCRdb's table has in-frame clones only and misses some. This table holds about 150,000 clones, over 70% found once. Comment on this clone: No antigen is known for it.

Specimen: PBMCs. The sequence was collected from a male donor in good health and CMV-seronegative. The chain recombines TRBV30 with TRBJ1-3; D remains unclear. CDR3 nucleotides: TGTGCCTGGAGTGTACGGTCGAACACCATATATTTT. Its translation: CAWSVRSNTIYF.